This TCR beta chain originates from a study of shared clonotypes between healthy human individuals. Produced via immunoSEQ multiplex PCR; TCRdb's table is partial and in-frame only. The profile shows some 1,100,000 clones, around 82% of them singletons. CDR3 length equals 16 residues. Per germline, CDR1 LNHDA and CDR2 SQIVND (reference sequence). Between the trimmed V and J ends, which lost 3 bases and 4 bases, there was a span of 16 bases. A remark on this clone: Its target is not known.

General study points: Blood was the sole source, and tissue repertoires probably differ. A handful of donors showed sharing of around 5% of naive CD4 clonotypes.

This clonotype was obtained from a man between 18 and 29 years old in good health. Some clones in this sample may be carry-over from other donors' samples. What was sequenced was memory CD4+ T cells from PBMCs. Subset indicated: CD45RA-negative fraction. V gene TRBV19 combines with J gene TRBJ2-1; TRBD1 or TRBD2 may be the D gene (6 bases each). CDR3 in DNA: TGTGCCAGTAGTATCAATCGGGAGAGGGGGTACAATGAGCAGTTCTTC. Its translation is CASSINRERGYNEQFF.